The 15 T cell receptor beta chains below all came from one sample that was sequenced in a study of T cells in Graves' hyperthyroidism and ophthalmopathy. RNA transcripts yielded amplified TCR beta CDR3 regions. TCR CDR3 regions were first amplified by RT-PCR with HTBI primers. TCRdb reanalysed the multiplex PCR reads using MiXCR and keeps one entry per CDR3 protein. The sample includes over 120,000 distinct CDR3 sequences, approximately 20% seen only once; the top ten take roughly 73%. Material: blood. The receptors originated from a woman aged 45 to 65 with Graves' hyperthyroidism that later progressed to Graves' ophthalmopathy.

The V gene is TRBV19, the J gene TRBJ2-2, with a tentative D call TRBD2 (5 bases). Trimming stripped 6 bases from V and 4 bases from J, with 15 bases between. The CDR3 has 15 residues. Germline values: CDR1 LNHDA, CDR2 SQIVND (reference sequence). In nucleotides, the CDR3 is TGTGCCAGTAGATTATCGGCCCGGGGCACCGGGGAGCTGTTTTTT. This gives the protein CASRLSARGTGELFF.

Comments on this clonotype: This may come from a read error, since a much larger clone is one base off. This sequence joins TRBV4-1 and TRBJ1-1, with D perhaps TRBD1 (5 bases). Germline V gene lookup returns CDR1 MGHRA and CDR2 YSYEKL. The ends were cut back, 3 bases at V and 6 bases at J, with 8 bases in the middle. The CDR3 runs 12 residues. CDR3 sequence: CASSQGRAEAFF. The CDR3 nucleotides are TGCGCCAGCAGCCAGGGACGGGCTGAAGCTTTCTTT.

This clonotype has ten or more counts. This chain links TRBV27 with TRBJ2-1, with 10 bases identical to TRBD2. Germline V gene sequence: CDR1 MNHEY, CDR2 SMNVEV (reference sequence). This CDR3 has 18 amino acids. The ends lost 7 bases at V and 4 bases at J; junction bases unmatched: 16. This CDR3 is CASTPGASGSGGYNEQFF. The CDR3, as DNA: TGTGCCAGCACCCCGGGGGCTAGCGGGAGTGGGGGGTACAATGAGCAGTTCTTC.

This clonotype has only a few counts. The V and J genes are TRBV6-2 or TRBV6-3 and TRBJ2-7; D gene uncertain. Germline CDR1 and CDR2: MNHEY and SVGEGT. The length of the CDR3 is 16 residues. V was trimmed by 5 bases and J by 2 bases, leaving 19 bases between them. The CDR3 loop reads CASSTRARIPPYEQYF. In nucleotides, the CDR3 is TGTGCCAGCAGTACGCGTGCCAGGATACCCCCCTACGAGCAGTACTTC.

This clonotype was found a few times. The rearrangement links TRBV15 to TRBJ2-7; 8 positions agree with TRBD2. CDR3 length equals 14 residues. V shed 5 bases and J 0 bases; nucleotides not matched to a gene: 3. The V gene's germline CDR1 is LNHNV and CDR2 YYDKDF (reference sequence). In DNA, the CDR3 is TGTGCCACCAGCGTAGCGGGAAGCTCCTACGAGCAGTACTTC. This translates into CATSVAGSSYEQYF. The full variable domain, in which reference TRBV15 and TRBJ2-7 provide the parts outside the CDR3, is DAMVIQNPRYQVTQFGKPVTLSCSQTLNHNVMYWYQQKSSQAPKLLFHYYDKDFNNEADTPDNFQSRRPNTSFCFLDIRSPGLGDTAMYLCATSVAGSSYEQYFGPGTRLTVT.

This clonotype was recorded at least ten times. The chain combines TRBV18 with TRBJ1-6, with D tentatively TRBD1 (5 bases). The CDR3 totals 13 residues. Germline CDR1 KGHSH, CDR2 LQKENI. The V end was cut by 2 bases, the J end by 10 bases, with 9 bases between. The CDR3 spells CASSPIGDSPLHF. Here the CDR3 DNA reads TGTGCCAGCTCACCAATTGGGGACTCACCCCTCCACTTT.

The genes are TRBV6-4 and TRBJ2-7, with 9 bases aligning to TRBD2. This CDR3 has 13 residues. CDR1 is MRHNA, CDR2 SNTAGT, per germline. The V gene end was trimmed by 6 bases and the J gene end by 3 bases; junction bases not matched to a gene: 3. CDR3 protein: CASSGTSHYEQYF. DNA for the CDR3: TGTGCCAGCAGCGGGACTAGCCACTACGAGCAGTACTTC.

The chain is built from TRBV9 and TRBJ2-7; 8 positions agree with TRBD1. Trimming at V came to 3 bases and at J to 2 bases, leaving 4 bases not matched to a gene. The CDR3 contains 14 residues. CDR1 SGDLS and CDR2 YYNGEE come from the germline V gene. This CDR3 is CASSAGTGTYEQYF. The CDR3 DNA sequence: TGTGCCAGCAGCGCCGGGACAGGAACCTACGAGCAGTACTTC.

This clonotype was seen repeatedly, ten times or more. The chain employs TRBV2 and TRBJ2-5; the match to TRBD1 covers 9 bases. This CDR3 is 14 amino acids long. V lost 6 bases, J lost 4 bases, and 6 bases stayed unmatched. The germline V gene has CDR1 SNHLY and CDR2 FYNNEI. This CDR3 is CASSSRTGVETQYF. CDR3 nucleotide sequence: TGTGCCAGCAGCTCCCGGACAGGGGTAGAGACCCAGTACTTC.

This clonotype was seen at least ten times. The chain has TRBV12-3 or TRBV12-4 and TRBJ1-1, with 9 bases matching TRBD1. This CDR3 spans 14 amino acids. The V and J ends lost 6 bases and 5 bases, in that order; junction bases with no gene match: 7. As DNA, the CDR3 is TGTGCCAGCAGCCGTACAGGGGGCGATACTGAAGCTTTCTTT. As protein: CASSRTGGDTEAFF.

This sequence joins TRBV9 and TRBJ1-2; TRBD1 aligns across 9 bases. The germline gives CDR1 SGDLS, CDR2 YYNGEE. V shed 4 bases, J shed 5 bases, and the junction held 9 bases outside the gene matches. The CDR3 length is 15 residues. The CDR3 here is CASSPYRGPGYGYTF. The CDR3 coding sequence is TGTGCCAGCAGCCCATACAGGGGGCCTGGGTATGGCTACACCTTC.

This clonotype was counted at least ten times. The gene calls are TRBV20-1 and TRBJ1-3; D might be TRBD1 (6 bases). This CDR3 region has 14 residues. V was pared by 4 bases and J by 0 bases, with 10 bases between. CDR1 DFQATT and CDR2 SNEGSKA come from the germline V gene (reference sequence). The CDR3 loop reads CSAMTGVSGNTIYF. The CDR3 coding sequence is TGCAGTGCTATGACAGGTGTCTCTGGAAACACCATATATTTT.

This clonotype has a count of ten or more. The CDR3 DNA reads as TGTGCCAGCCTAAAACCCATAGCGGGAGGGTCCAAGAGAGATACGCAGTATTTT. It yields the protein CASLKPIAGGSKRDTQYF. This chain links TRBV28 with TRBJ2-3, with TRBD2 matching 11 bases. Looked up from germline, CDR1 is MDHEN and CDR2 is SYDVKM. The junction had 18 bases not matched to a gene; V was cut back by 8 bases and J by 5 bases. The CDR3 consists of 18 residues.

This clonotype was seen many times. The chain carries TRBV3-1 and TRBJ2-6, with 9 positions matching TRBD1. The CDR3 has 15 amino acids. Trimming at V came to 3 bases and at J to 5 bases, leaving 2 bases not matched to a gene. Germline CDR1 LGHDT, CDR2 YNNKEL (reference sequence). The CDR3 DNA follows: TGTGCCAGCAGCCAGGGGACAGGGAGGGCCAACGTCCTGACTTTC. It codes for CASSQGTGRANVLTF. Supplemented by reference TRBV3-1 and TRBJ2-6, the full variable domain reads DTAVSQTPKYLVTQMGNDKSIKCEQNLGHDTMYWYKQDSKKFLKIMFSYNNKELIINETVPNRFSPKSPDKAHLNLHINSLELGDSAVYFCASSQGTGRANVLTFGAGSRLTVL.

V and J are TRBV6-1 and TRBJ1-1, with D unclear. The length of the CDR3 is 13 residues. Trimming took off 4 bases at V and 1 base at J, with 7 bases between the two ends. The germline V gene has CDR1 MNHNS and CDR2 SASEGT. The CDR3 here is CASSVKQNTEAFF. For the CDR3, the DNA is TGTGCCAGCAGTGTTAAGCAGAACACTGAAGCTTTCTTT.